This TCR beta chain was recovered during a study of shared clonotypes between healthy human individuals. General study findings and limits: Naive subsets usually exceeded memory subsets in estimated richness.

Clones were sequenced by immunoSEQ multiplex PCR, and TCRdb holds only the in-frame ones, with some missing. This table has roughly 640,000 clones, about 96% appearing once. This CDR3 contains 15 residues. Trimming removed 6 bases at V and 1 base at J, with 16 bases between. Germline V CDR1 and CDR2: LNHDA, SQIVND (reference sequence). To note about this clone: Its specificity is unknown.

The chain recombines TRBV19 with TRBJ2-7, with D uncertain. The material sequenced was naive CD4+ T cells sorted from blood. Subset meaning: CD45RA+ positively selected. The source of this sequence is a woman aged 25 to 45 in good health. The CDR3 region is CASRARTAVSYEQYF. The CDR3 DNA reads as TGTGCCAGTAGGGCCCGGACGGCGGTATCCTACGAGCAGTACTTC.